Listed below are T cell receptor beta chains from one sample, sequenced in a study of cytomegalovirus exposure and HLA in healthy donors. The table came from immunoSEQ multiplex PCR; TCRdb's copy has only in-frame clones and leaves some out. The data hold roughly 140,000 clones, with over 70% observed a single time. Sequencing was carried out using PBMCs. The receptors originated from a male donor in good health and CMV-seronegative. CDR3s include the opening cysteine and the closing phenylalanine or tryptophan. The order of the fields is D gene, clone size, V gene, J gene, CDR3 DNA, CDR3 protein. The D gene is left open where the match is weak. Clone size is given for some rows only: seen once, a few or many times, or a class if the clone is expanded.

d_gene: .; abundance: .; v_gene: TRBV20-1; j_gene: TRBJ2-1; CDR3nt: TGCAGTGCCTCCGGGTCAACCGCGTTCTTC; CDR3aa: CSASGSTAFF
d_gene: TRBD1; abundance: .; v_gene: TRBV7-2; j_gene: TRBJ1-6; CDR3nt: TGTGCCAGCAGCTTATTTCCAGGGGGCGGTTCACCCCTCCACTTT; CDR3aa: CASSLFPGGGSPLHF
d_gene: .; abundance: .; v_gene: TRBV9; j_gene: TRBJ1-1; CDR3nt: TGTGCCAGCAGCAAGGGGGAGAGCGCTGAAGCTTTCTTT; CDR3aa: CASSKGESAEAFF
d_gene: .; abundance: .; v_gene: TRBV6-1; j_gene: TRBJ1-2; CDR3nt: TGTGCCAGCCGAGAGGAGAACTATGGCTACACCTTC; CDR3aa: CASREENYGYTF
d_gene: .; abundance: .; v_gene: TRBV28; j_gene: TRBJ1-6; CDR3nt: TGTGCCAGCAGTTACATACGGGGGAACTATAATTCACCCCTCCACTTT; CDR3aa: CASSYIRGNYNSPLHF
d_gene: .; abundance: .; v_gene: TRBV6-1; j_gene: TRBJ1-5; CDR3nt: TGTGCCAGCAGTGAATCCAGGGTTGTATACAATCAGCCCCAGCATTTT; CDR3aa: CASSESRVVYNQPQHF
d_gene: TRBD1; abundance: .; v_gene: TRBV6-5; j_gene: TRBJ2-5; CDR3nt: TGTGCCAGCAGTTACGGGACAGGGCGGTGGGAGACCCAGTACTTC; CDR3aa: CASSYGTGRWETQYF
d_gene: TRBD2; abundance: once; v_gene: TRBV7-2; j_gene: TRBJ2-1; CDR3nt: TGTGCCAGCAGCTCCCGGGAGGGGTCCTACAATGAGCAGTTCTTC; CDR3aa: CASSSREGSYNEQFF
d_gene: .; abundance: .; v_gene: TRBV5-4; j_gene: TRBJ1-2; CDR3nt: TGTGCCAGCACCTCCAGTACGAGGGGGGGAGGCTACACCTTC; CDR3aa: CASTSSTRGGGYTF
d_gene: .; abundance: .; v_gene: TRBV5-1; j_gene: TRBJ2-1; CDR3nt: TGCGCCAGCACGCGGGACAGCTCCTACAATGAGCAGTTCTTC; CDR3aa: CASTRDSSYNEQFF
d_gene: TRBD1; abundance: few; v_gene: TRBV4-3; j_gene: TRBJ2-6; CDR3nt: TGCGCCAGCAGCCAGGGGACAGGGACCTCTGGGGCCAACGTCCTGACTTTC; CDR3aa: CASSQGTGTSGANVLTF
d_gene: .; abundance: .; v_gene: TRBV5-1; j_gene: TRBJ2-2; CDR3nt: TGCGCCAGCAGCTTGGCAGCAGGGAACACCGGGGAGCTGTTTTTT; CDR3aa: CASSLAAGNTGELFF
d_gene: TRBD1; abundance: .; v_gene: TRBV4-3; j_gene: TRBJ2-1; CDR3nt: TGCGCCAGCAGCCAAACAAAGACAGGGTTCGAGTTCTTC; CDR3aa: CASSQTKTGFEFF
d_gene: .; abundance: .; v_gene: TRBV6-4; j_gene: TRBJ1-5; CDR3nt: TGTGCCAGCAGTGACTCACTGTATAGCAATCAGCCCCAGCATTTT; CDR3aa: CASSDSLYSNQPQHF
d_gene: .; abundance: .; v_gene: TRBV5-6; j_gene: TRBJ1-1; CDR3nt: TGTGCCAGCAGCTGGGGGGGCGCACACACTGAAGCTTTCTTT; CDR3aa: CASSWGGAHTEAFF
d_gene: .; abundance: few; v_gene: TRBV2; j_gene: TRBJ1-3; CDR3nt: TGTGCCAGCAGTGAAGGCTGGAGGATCTCTGGAAACACCATATATTTT; CDR3aa: CASSEGWRISGNTIYF
d_gene: TRBD1; abundance: .; v_gene: TRBV27; j_gene: TRBJ1-6; CDR3nt: TGTGCCAGCAGTGACAGGGTCTTTAATTCACCCCTCCACTTT; CDR3aa: CASSDRVFNSPLHF
d_gene: .; abundance: .; v_gene: TRBV7-7; j_gene: TRBJ2-2; CDR3nt: TGTGCCAGCAGCTTTGGGGAGGACGGGGAGCTGTTTTTT; CDR3aa: CASSFGEDGELFF
d_gene: TRBD1; abundance: .; v_gene: TRBV7-8; j_gene: TRBJ1-1; CDR3nt: TGTGCCAGCAGCTCCACCACAGGGGCCACACCTGAAGCTTTCTTT; CDR3aa: CASSSTTGATPEAFF
d_gene: .; abundance: once; v_gene: TRBV29-1; j_gene: TRBJ1-2; CDR3nt: TGCAGCGTTTCAAGGACACGAGGCTACACCTTC; CDR3aa: CSVSRTRGYTF
d_gene: .; abundance: .; v_gene: TRBV7-9; j_gene: TRBJ2-3; CDR3nt: TGTGCCAGCAGACGGCCCGGGATGACAGATACGCAGTATTTT; CDR3aa: CASRRPGMTDTQYF
d_gene: .; abundance: .; v_gene: TRBV7-7; j_gene: TRBJ1-1; CDR3nt: TGTGCTAGCAGCTTAGACTCGGGCACTGAAGCTTTCTTT; CDR3aa: CASSLDSGTEAFF
d_gene: .; abundance: .; v_gene: TRBV7-2; j_gene: TRBJ1-2; CDR3nt: TGTGCCAGCAGCTTTTACGGAAGGGGAGGTGGCTACACCTTC; CDR3aa: CASSFYGRGGGYTF
d_gene: TRBD2; abundance: .; v_gene: TRBV7-9; j_gene: TRBJ2-3; CDR3nt: TGTGCCAGCAGCTTAGGGTCCACTAGCGGGGATAGCACAGATACGCAGTATTTT; CDR3aa: CASSLGSTSGDSTDTQYF
d_gene: .; abundance: .; v_gene: TRBV4-3; j_gene: TRBJ2-1; CDR3nt: TGCGCCAGCAGCCAAGAACCCGGGACGGGGGGCTATGAGCAGTTCTTC; CDR3aa: CASSQEPGTGGYEQFF
d_gene: TRBD2; abundance: .; v_gene: TRBV5-4; j_gene: TRBJ2-7; CDR3nt: TGTGCCAGCAGCTTGGCGGGACTATCCTCTGAGCAGTACTTC; CDR3aa: CASSLAGLSSEQYF
d_gene: .; abundance: .; v_gene: TRBV6-5; j_gene: TRBJ1-5; CDR3nt: TGTGCCAGCAGTGAAGCCGTACATCAGCCCCAGCATTTT; CDR3aa: CASSEAVHQPQHF
d_gene: TRBD2; abundance: few; v_gene: TRBV4-3; j_gene: TRBJ2-7; CDR3nt: TGCGCCAGCAGCCAAGAACGAGTGGGCAGGGGACTAGCAGCGTACGAGCAGTACTTC; CDR3aa: CASSQERVGRGLAAYEQYF
d_gene: TRBD1; abundance: .; v_gene: TRBV4-3; j_gene: TRBJ2-7; CDR3nt: TGCGCCAGCAGCCCCGGACAGGGTGCCTACGAGCAGTACTTC; CDR3aa: CASSPGQGAYEQYF
d_gene: TRBD1; abundance: .; v_gene: TRBV4-1; j_gene: TRBJ1-6; CDR3nt: TGCGCCAGCAGCCTAGACAGGGGTCAGGCTTCACCCCTCCACTTT; CDR3aa: CASSLDRGQASPLHF
d_gene: .; abundance: once; v_gene: TRBV23-1; j_gene: TRBJ2-5; CDR3nt: TGCGCCAGCAGCGACTCTTTTGGGCAAGAGACCCAGTACTTC; CDR3aa: CASSDSFGQETQYF
d_gene: .; abundance: .; v_gene: TRBV21-1; j_gene: TRBJ2-1; CDR3nt: TGTGCCAGCAGCAGGGACAGCCCGAGCTCCTACAATGAGCAGTTCTTC; CDR3aa: CASSRDSPSSYNEQFF